This T cell receptor beta chain is drawn from a study of cytomegalovirus exposure and HLA in healthy donors. Study-level points and caveats: Among TCR beta chains, those listed as cytomegalovirus-associated numbered 164.

V was pared by 0 bases and J by 5 bases, with 17 bases of the junction left unmatched. The CDR3 sequence is 19 residues long. In germline, CDR1 is LGHNA, CDR2 YSLEER. In the PCR, 60 Vbeta and 13 Jbeta primers were used. Using immunoSEQ multiplex PCR, the repertoire was profiled, and TCRdb retains in-frame clones only, with some absent. The sample records 150,000 or so clones, 70% to 90% being singletons. To note about this clone: Its target is unknown.

This clonotype was obtained from a man aged 18 to 35 in good health and CMV-seropositive. J is TRBJ1-2 and V is TRBV4-3; 8 nucleotides align to TRBD1. The sequencing sample was made of PBMCs. In nucleotides, the CDR3 is TGCGCCAGCAGCCAAGAGTTGACAGGGGAGGGCCGAGGTTTGTATGGCTACACCTTC. It translates to CASSQELTGEGRGLYGYTF.